The present entry profiles one TCR beta chain with its context. The record originates from a study of blood T cell repertoires in COVID-19. Across the study: PBMCs, B-cell-depleted T cells, or T cells were the source of the cDNA or gDNA that made up the material.

Libraries were prepared by immunoSEQ multiplex PCR; TCRdb keeps only in-frame clonotypes and omits some of them. The sample lists roughly 10,000 clones, 90% occurring once. V dropped 3 bases and J dropped 3 bases, with 17 bases sitting between them. The CDR3 contains 16 residues. Germline V gene data show CDR1 as SGHNT and CDR2 as YENEEA. V is TRBV11-3 and J is TRBJ1-2; perhaps TRBD1 as D (6 bases). The clonotype was recovered from a human donor in a cohort sampled during active COVID-19. Sequencing was done on a sample of peripheral blood. The CDR3 region is CASSFSAGASDYGYTF. The CDR3 region has the DNA TGTGCCAGCAGCTTCAGTGCGGGGGCCTCAGACTATGGCTACACCTTC.